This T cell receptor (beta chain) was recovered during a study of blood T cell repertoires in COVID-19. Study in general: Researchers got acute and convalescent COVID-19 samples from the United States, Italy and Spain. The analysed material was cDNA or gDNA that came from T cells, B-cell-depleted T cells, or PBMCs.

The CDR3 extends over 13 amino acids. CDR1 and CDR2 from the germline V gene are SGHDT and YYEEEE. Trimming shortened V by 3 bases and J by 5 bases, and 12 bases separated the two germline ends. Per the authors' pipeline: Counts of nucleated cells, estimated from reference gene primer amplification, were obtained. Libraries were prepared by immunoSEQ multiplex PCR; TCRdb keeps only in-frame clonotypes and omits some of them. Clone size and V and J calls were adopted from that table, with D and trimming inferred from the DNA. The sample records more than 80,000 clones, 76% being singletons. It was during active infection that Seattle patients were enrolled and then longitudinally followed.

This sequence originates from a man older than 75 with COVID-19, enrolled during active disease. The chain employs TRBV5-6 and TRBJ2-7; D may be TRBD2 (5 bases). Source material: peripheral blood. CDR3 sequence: CASSYSGWDEQYF. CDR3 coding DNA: TGTGCCAGCAGCTACTCGGGGTGGGACGAGCAGTACTTC.